The entry below gives a single TCR beta chain sequence along with its context. Repertoires were generated with immunoSEQ multiplex PCR, while TCRdb's copy carries only in-frame clones and drops some. Of over a million clones in the sample, around 78% were seen once. The source of the sample is a study of shared clonotypes between healthy human individuals. Background on the study: Researchers assigned three CD4 naive, three CD4 memory, two CD8 naive and one CD8 memory plate to each donor.

The healthy adult donors were HIV-negative and reported no recent acute infections or vaccinations. The sequenced sample was memory CD4+ T cells from PBMCs. The subset here: CD45RA-negative fraction. The sequence came from a man aged 18 to 30 in good health. Some clones in this sample may be carry-over from other donors' samples.

The CDR3 DNA reads TGTGCCAGCAGCGTAGGGGACAGGGGGCGCTTTCTGGCTGAAGCTTTCTTT. It is translated as CASSVGDRGRFLAEAFF. The rearrangement uses TRBV9 and TRBJ1-1; 12 bases fit TRBD1. The CDR3 length is 17 residues. Germline V lookup: CDR1 SGDLS, CDR2 YYNGEE. V lost 0 bases, J lost 6 bases, and 9 bases stayed unmatched.